A selection of T cell receptor beta chains follows, all from one sample in a study of cytomegalovirus exposure and HLA in healthy donors. Measured with immunoSEQ multiplex PCR; TCRdb has only the in-frame clones, and not every one. The sample yields roughly 150,000 clones, roughly 80% seen once. Sequences were obtained from PBMCs. The receptors shown here come from a male donor in good health and CMV-seronegative. CDR3s include the opening cysteine and the closing phenylalanine or tryptophan. D genes are given only for firm matches. A clone size is listed for some rows: how often the clone was seen (once, few, many), or a class if it is expanded.

clone_size: once
v_call: TRBV19
d_call: TRBD1
j_call: TRBJ1-2
cdr3_nt: TGTGCCAGTAGTAGGGGAGGGACAGGGCTAATGGACTATGGCTACACCTTC
cdr3_aa: CASSRGGTGLMDYGYTF

clone_size: -
v_call: TRBV28
d_call: -
j_call: TRBJ2-5
cdr3_nt: TGTGCCAGCAGTTTAGACCCCCGGCAACAGGGTGCAGAAGAGACCCAGTACTTC
cdr3_aa: CASSLDPRQQGAEETQYF

clone_size: -
v_call: TRBV7-2
d_call: -
j_call: TRBJ2-2
cdr3_nt: TGTGCCAGCAGCTTACCAGGGCTTGGCACCGGGGAGCTGTTTTTT
cdr3_aa: CASSLPGLGTGELFF

clone_size: -
v_call: TRBV6-5
d_call: -
j_call: TRBJ1-4
cdr3_nt: TGTGCCAGCAGTTATTGGCAGGGTACTGAAAAACTGTTTTTT
cdr3_aa: CASSYWQGTEKLFF

clone_size: -
v_call: TRBV29-1
d_call: -
j_call: TRBJ1-2
cdr3_nt: TGCAGCGTTGATACCAGGGGATATGGCTACACCTTC
cdr3_aa: CSVDTRGYGYTF

clone_size: -
v_call: TRBV27
d_call: -
j_call: TRBJ2-7
cdr3_nt: TGTGCCAGCAGGGCCCCAGGGTGGGGCGAGCAGTACTTC
cdr3_aa: CASRAPGWGEQYF

clone_size: -
v_call: TRBV10-3
d_call: -
j_call: TRBJ1-1
cdr3_nt: TGTGCCATCACTATGGACAGCTCCACTGAAGCTTTCTTT
cdr3_aa: CAITMDSSTEAFF

clone_size: once
v_call: TRBV5-6
d_call: TRBD1
j_call: TRBJ2-2
cdr3_nt: TGTGCCAGCAGCTTCCCGGACAGGGCAGCGACCGGGGAGCTGTTTTTT
cdr3_aa: CASSFPDRAATGELFF

clone_size: -
v_call: TRBV7-2
d_call: -
j_call: TRBJ2-1
cdr3_nt: TGTGCCAGCAGCTTAATTAGCGGATACAATGAGCAGTTCTTC
cdr3_aa: CASSLISGYNEQFF

clone_size: -
v_call: TRBV27
d_call: -
j_call: TRBJ1-1
cdr3_nt: TGTGCCAGCAGTTTAAAACAGGTGACGGAAGCTTTCTTT
cdr3_aa: CASSLKQVTEAFF

clone_size: -
v_call: TRBV28
d_call: -
j_call: TRBJ1-4
cdr3_nt: TGTGCCAGCAGATCAACGGGGAGGGAAAAACTGTTTTTT
cdr3_aa: CASRSTGREKLFF

clone_size: -
v_call: TRBV11-2
d_call: TRBD2
j_call: TRBJ2-3
cdr3_nt: TGTGCCAGCAGCCGCTCCGGGACTACCACATATACGCAGTATTTT
cdr3_aa: CASSRSGTTTYTQYF

clone_size: -
v_call: TRBV7-9
d_call: TRBD1
j_call: TRBJ1-2
cdr3_nt: TGTGCCAGCAGCCCGACAGGGGCGGGGTATGGCTACACCTTC
cdr3_aa: CASSPTGAGYGYTF

clone_size: once
v_call: TRBV28
d_call: -
j_call: TRBJ1-2
cdr3_nt: TGTGCCAGCACGGGAAATTTTGGCTACACCTTC
cdr3_aa: CASTGNFGYTF

clone_size: -
v_call: TRBV6-6
d_call: -
j_call: TRBJ1-1
cdr3_nt: TGTGCCAGCGGACAGGAAGCTTTCTTT
cdr3_aa: CASGQEAFF

clone_size: -
v_call: TRBV28
d_call: TRBD2
j_call: TRBJ2-1
cdr3_nt: TGTGCCAGCAGACCATGGAGCCTAGCGGGAGGGGTGTTCTACAATGAGCAGTTCTTC
cdr3_aa: CASRPWSLAGGVFYNEQFF

clone_size: -
v_call: TRBV28
d_call: -
j_call: TRBJ1-2
cdr3_nt: TGTGCCAGCAGATACAGGGACGGCTACACCTTC
cdr3_aa: CASRYRDGYTF